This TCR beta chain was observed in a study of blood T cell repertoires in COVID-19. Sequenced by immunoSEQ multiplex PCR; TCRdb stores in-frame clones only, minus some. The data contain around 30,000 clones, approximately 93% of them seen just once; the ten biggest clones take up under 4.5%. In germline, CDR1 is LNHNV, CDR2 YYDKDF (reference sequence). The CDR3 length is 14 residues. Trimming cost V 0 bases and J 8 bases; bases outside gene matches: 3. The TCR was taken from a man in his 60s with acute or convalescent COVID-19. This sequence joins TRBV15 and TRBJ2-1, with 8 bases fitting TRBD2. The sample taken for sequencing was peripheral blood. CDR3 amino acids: CATSRDRGGDEQFF. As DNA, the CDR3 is TGTGCCACCAGCAGAGATCGGGGGGGTGATGAGCAGTTCTTC.